This TCR beta chain emerged from a study of cytomegalovirus exposure and HLA in healthy donors. Produced via immunoSEQ multiplex PCR; TCRdb's table is partial and in-frame only. The table records 250,000 or so clones, roughly 89% of them present only once. In germline, CDR1 is SEHNR, CDR2 FQNEAQ (reference sequence). This CDR3 contains 17 residues. The V gene end was trimmed by 1 base and the J gene end by 0 bases; junction bases not matched to a gene: 9. The study drew the donors from its roughly 120-subject validation cohort, separate from the 666-subject first cohort. As for this clone: Its antigen is currently unknown.

Study-wide results and caveats: Reported performance of the classifier showed diagnosis of cytomegalovirus status with high specificity and sensitivity. Confirmation was obtained in vitro that a few CMV-associated chains are specific for CMV antigens. According to the study, 160 or so TCR beta chains were cytomegalovirus-associated.

This chain links TRBV7-9 with TRBJ2-7; TRBD1 matches 7 bases. The sequence was obtained from a woman under 30 in good health and CMV-seronegative. Material: PBMCs. The CDR3 is CASSLGDRARLSYEQYF. For the CDR3, the DNA is TGTGCCAGCAGCTTAGGAGACAGGGCTCGACTCTCCTACGAGCAGTACTTC.